A single sample gave rise to the 8 T cell receptor beta chains below, sequenced in a study of T cell responses to AZD1222 COVID-19 vaccine. Sequencing used immunoSEQ multiplex PCR; TCRdb keeps in-frame clones, though not all of them. This table holds fewer than 65,000 clones, roughly 90% found once. This sample comprised peripheral blood, obtained 28 days after the second AZD1222 dose. These receptors were obtained from an adult who received the AZD1222 COVID-19 vaccine.

This clone was seen just once. The rearrangement joins TRBV7-8 to TRBJ2-2; D remains unclear. The germline CDR1 and CDR2 sequences are SGHVS and FQNEAQ. This CDR3 region has 13 residues. Trimming removed 1 base from V and 5 bases from J, with 5 bases in between. The CDR3 loop reads CASSLVATGELFF. CDR3 nucleotides: TGTGCCAGCAGCTTAGTGGCTACCGGGGAGCTGTTTTTT.

This sequence joins TRBV11-2 and TRBJ2-1; D is perhaps TRBD2 (5 bases). Trimming took off 6 bases at V and 1 base at J, with 16 bases between the two ends. Germline V gene data show CDR1 as SGHAT and CDR2 as FQNNGV. The CDR3 length is 16 residues. The CDR3 spells CASRRTREGSYNEQFF. DNA for the CDR3: TGTGCCAGCAGGAGAACACGGGAAGGATCCTACAATGAGCAGTTCTTC.

This rearrangement joins TRBV5-1 to TRBJ1-1; TRBD1 matches 8 bases. Germline values: CDR1 SGHRS, CDR2 YFSETQ. J gave up 3 bases and V 4 bases, and 5 bases lay outside the gene matches. The CDR3 contains 14 residues. The CDR3 coding sequence is TGCGCCAGCAGCACCCAGGGGGCCCACACTGAAGCTTTCTTT. Protein product: CASSTQGAHTEAFF.

The chain couples TRBV25-1 to TRBJ1-1; D is uncertain. The ends were cut back, 2 bases at V and 11 bases at J, with 18 bases in the middle. The CDR3 consists of 14 residues. In germline, CDR1 is MGHDK, CDR2 SYGVNS. CDR3 amino acids: CASSEGSLRKGAFF. The DNA for the CDR3 is TGTGCCAGCAGTGAAGGTTCCCTCCGGAAGGGCGCTTTCTTT.

The CDR3 nucleotides are TGTGCCAGCAATATAGCGGGAGGGCGGCGTTCCGAGCAGTACTTC. Translation gives CASNIAGGRRSEQYF. The chain employs TRBV2 and TRBJ2-7, with TRBD2 matching over 11 bases. V lost 7 bases and J lost 6; bases outside the gene matches: 11. The CDR3 covers 15 residues. Germline V lookup: CDR1 SNHLY, CDR2 FYNNEI.

The chain uses TRBV18 and TRBJ2-5; D not resolved. This CDR3 is 12 amino acids long. CDR1 and CDR2 from the germline V gene are KGHSH and LQKENI. V was shortened by 11 bases and J by 1 base, with 11 bases between the two germline ends. The CDR3 region is CASSVFQETQYF. The CDR3 DNA follows: TGTGCCTCGTCGGTGTTCCAAGAGACCCAGTACTTC.

This clone was seen once. The DNA for the CDR3 is TGTGCCAGTAAAGTGCAGGGGGCAATGGGCACCGGGGAGCTGTTTTTT. Protein sequence: CASKVQGAMGTGELFF. The chain employs TRBV19 and TRBJ2-2; 8 bases match TRBD1. This CDR3 spans 16 amino acids. After removal of 7 bases from V and 4 bases from J, the junction contained 11 bases not matched to a gene. Per the germline V gene, CDR1 is LNHDA and CDR2 is SQIVND (reference sequence).

The chain links TRBV28 to TRBJ2-1, with D hard to call. Trimming took off 3 bases at V and 9 bases at J, with 12 bases between the two ends. This CDR3 contains 13 residues. From germline, CDR1 is MDHEN and CDR2 SYDVKM. CDR3 DNA sequence: TGTGCCAGCAGTTTTGAAGTGCTGGGTGAGCAGTTCTTC. Encoded protein: CASSFEVLGEQFF.